The entry below gives a single T cell receptor beta chain sequence along with its context. The CDR3 has 16 amino acids. Losses at the gene ends were 3 bases for V and 4 bases for J; bases not matched to a gene: 10. Germline V lookup: CDR1 MGHRA, CDR2 YSYEKL. This entry comes from a study of blood T cell repertoires in COVID-19. In the study overall: The United States, Italy and Spain provided the acute and convalescent COVID-19 samples.

Original processing notes: Counts of nucleated cells, estimated from reference gene primer amplification, were obtained. Measured with immunoSEQ multiplex PCR; TCRdb has only the in-frame clones, and not every one. V, J and clone size are taken as reported in that table, and D and trimming were inferred from the DNA itself. The sample yields roughly 80,000 clones, about 88% seen once. The chain uses TRBV4-1 and TRBJ2-7, with 9 nucleotides matching TRBD1. Sequenced material: peripheral blood. The clonotype comes from a human donor in a cohort sampled during active COVID-19. CDR3 protein: CASSHRQYRGLYEQYF. DNA for the CDR3: TGCGCCAGCAGCCACCGACAATACAGGGGGCTTTACGAGCAGTACTTC.